This TCR beta chain was found in a study of shared clonotypes between healthy human individuals. Germline V gives CDR1 SGHRS, CDR2 YFSETQ. The V gene end was trimmed by 2 bases and the J gene end by 4 bases; junction bases not matched to a gene: 6. CDR3 length: 15 amino acids. Generated by immunoSEQ multiplex PCR, the TCRdb table keeps only in-frame clones and is missing some. The sample includes approximately 1.5 million clones, 98% to 99% of them seen just once. The rearrangement links TRBV5-1 to TRBJ2-7; 10 bases line up with TRBD2. The TCR was taken from a man aged 25 to 45 in good health. The sequencing input was naive CD4+ T cells sorted from blood. Specified subset: CD45RA+ positively selected. The CDR3 reads CASSLASGRLYEQYF. CDR3 coding DNA: TGCGCCAGCAGCTTAGCTAGCGGGAGATTGTACGAGCAGTACTTC.